Below, 21 T cell receptor beta chains from the same sample are listed, as sequenced in a study of blood T cell repertoires in COVID-19. Libraries were prepared by immunoSEQ multiplex PCR; TCRdb keeps only in-frame clonotypes and omits some of them. The sample has roughly 200,000 clones; more than 70% are singletons. Sequencing used peripheral blood. The receptor set was obtained from a woman aged 55-70 years with acute or convalescent COVID-19.

The chain employs TRBV4-2 and TRBJ1-3, with D unclear. CDR1 LGHNA and CDR2 YNFKEQ come from the germline V gene. V was trimmed by 2 bases and J by 2 bases, leaving 10 bases between them. The CDR3 loop spans 15 amino acids. The chain's CDR3 is CASSQHAVTGNTIYF. As DNA, the CDR3 is TGTGCCAGCAGCCAACACGCGGTAACTGGAAACACCATATATTTT.

The chain joins TRBV10-3 to TRBJ1-3; TRBD1 matches 9 bases. V was clipped by 2 bases and J by 4 bases; unmatched bases: 6. Germline loops: CDR1 ENHRY, CDR2 SYGVKD. There are 16 residues in the CDR3. The CDR3 protein is CAISEGDRVVGNTIYF. The CDR3 nucleotides are TGTGCCATCAGTGAGGGGGACAGGGTCGTCGGAAACACCATATATTTT.

The chain joins TRBV6-5 to TRBJ2-7; D perhaps matches TRBD1 (6 bases). Germline V gene sequence: CDR1 MNHEY, CDR2 SVGAGI. Trimming removed 4 bases at V and 3 bases at J, with 13 bases between. The CDR3 is made up of 14 amino acids. Written as DNA, the CDR3 is TGTGCCAGCAGTTCAACCGGGACAATCTACGAGCAGTACTTC. Amino acids: CASSSTGTIYEQYF.

The CDR3 loop reads CAGRQAGEAFF. In DNA form, the CDR3 reads TGTGCCGGACGACAGGCCGGTGAAGCTTTCTTT. The chain carries TRBV28 and TRBJ1-1; D may be TRBD1 (6 bases). This CDR3 has 11 residues. Trimming cost V 11 bases and J 7 bases, with 14 bases left between them. Germline loops: CDR1 MDHEN, CDR2 SYDVKM.

This clone has just one count. The V and J genes are TRBV19 and TRBJ2-1, with D possibly TRBD2 on 5 matching bases. V gave up 2 bases and J gave up 1 base, with 9 bases separating them. The CDR3 length is 15 residues. In germline, CDR1 is LNHDA, CDR2 SQIVND (reference sequence). In DNA, the CDR3 is TGTGCCAGTAGTATATCAGCGGTGTCCTACAATGAGCAGTTCTTC. This encodes CASSISAVSYNEQFF.

This chain links TRBV29-1 with TRBJ2-2; D not resolved. This CDR3 comprises 13 residues. Trimming removed 3 bases at V and 1 base at J, with 6 bases between. Germline V CDR1 and CDR2: SQVTM, ANQGSEA. Here the CDR3 reads CSVDQENTGELFF. CDR3 coding DNA: TGCAGCGTTGACCAGGAGAACACCGGGGAGCTGTTTTTT.

This clone was detected only a few times. The chain is built from TRBV28 and TRBJ1-2; D not certain. CDR1 MDHEN and CDR2 SYDVKM come from the germline V gene. V was shortened by 3 bases and J by 4 bases, with 12 bases between the two germline ends. This CDR3 has 14 amino acids. The CDR3 region is CASSFQSYSYGYTF. The CDR3 DNA follows: TGTGCCAGCAGTTTCCAGAGTTACAGCTATGGCTACACCTTC.

The chain couples TRBV6-1 to TRBJ2-6, with TRBD1 identical over 11 bases. The CDR3 is 18 amino acids. Germline trimming cut 0 bases from V and 2 bases from J; bases unmatched to any gene: 3. Looked up from germline, CDR1 is MNHNS and CDR2 is SASEGT. CDR3 DNA sequence: TGTGCCAGCAGTGAAGCGCCGGGACAGGGGGCTGGGGCCAACGTCCTGACTTTC. This sequence encodes CASSEAPGQGAGANVLTF.

The chain couples TRBV20-1 to TRBJ1-1; D is ambiguous. CDR3 length equals 11 residues. Deletions cut 4 bases from V and 9 bases from J, with 12 bases between. The V gene's germline CDR1 is DFQATT and CDR2 SNEGSKA (reference sequence). The DNA of the CDR3 is TGCAGTGCTACCCCGGGAAAGCAAGCTTTCTTT. This gives the protein CSATPGKQAFF.

The chain uses TRBV30 and TRBJ1-3; D remains ambiguous. The CDR3 is 14 residues long. Germline CDR1 and CDR2: GTSNPN and SVGIG (reference sequence). Trimming took 4 bases from V and 0 from J, leaving 10 bases between them. The CDR3 here is CAWTWANSGNTIYF. The CDR3 coding sequence is TGTGCCTGGACCTGGGCCAACTCTGGAAACACCATATATTTT. Variable domain in full (rest from reference TRBV30 and TRBJ1-3): SQTIHQWPATLVQPVGSPLSLECTVEGTSNPNLYWYRQAAGRGLQLLFYSVGIGQISSEVPQNLSASRPQDRQFILSSKKLLLSDSGFYLCAWTWANSGNTIYFGEGSWLTVV.

The gene calls are TRBV7-3 and TRBJ2-7, with D uncertain. The V end was cut by 1 base, the J end by 0 bases, with 10 bases between. The CDR3 totals 15 residues. The germline V gene has CDR1 SGHTA and CDR2 FQGTGA. The CDR3 DNA is TGTGCCAGCAGCTTAAGCGGCGGAAACTCCTACGAGCAGTACTTC. Its translation is CASSLSGGNSYEQYF.

The chain couples TRBV28 to TRBJ1-2; 9 bases match TRBD1. This CDR3 spans 14 amino acids. Germline-derived CDR1 and CDR2 are MDHEN and SYDVKM. The ends lost 6 bases at V and 4 bases at J; junction bases unmatched: 6. The CDR3 bases are TGTGCCAGCAGCGGGACAGGGCAGATCTATGGCTACACCTTC. This gives the protein CASSGTGQIYGYTF.

The chain employs TRBV15 and TRBJ2-1; 13 nucleotides align to TRBD2. V was pared by 0 bases and J by 8 bases, with 7 bases of the junction left unmatched. Germline CDR1 and CDR2: LNHNV and YYDKDF (reference sequence). CDR3 length equals 17 residues. CDR3 nucleotide sequence: TGTGCCACCAGCAGAGACGGACTAGCGGGAGTTTGGCATGAGCAGTTCTTC. Translation gives CATSRDGLAGVWHEQFF.

This chain uses TRBV4-2 with TRBJ2-5; 9 bases are shared with TRBD1. The CDR3 loop spans 15 amino acids. CDR1 is LGHNA, CDR2 YNFKEQ, per germline. With 2 bases clipped from V and 5 bases from J, the junction kept 6 bases outside the gene matches. The CDR3 nucleotides are TGTGCCAGCAGCCAACCGGGACAGGGTGACGAGACCCAGTACTTC. Amino acid sequence: CASSQPGQGDETQYF.

The chain uses TRBV7-9 and TRBJ1-2; 10 positions match TRBD1. The V segment lost 4 bases and the J segment 6 bases; nucleotides outside the gene matches: 5. There are 14 residues in the CDR3. The germline V gene encodes CDR1 SEHNR and CDR2 FQNEAQ (reference sequence). The CDR3, as DNA: TGTGCCAGCAGCTCCCCGGGACAGGGGAATGGCTACACCTTC. This encodes CASSSPGQGNGYTF.

The rearrangement joins TRBV28 to TRBJ2-3; 8 nucleotides agree with TRBD2. The CDR3 contains 16 residues. Losses at the gene ends were 8 bases for V and 3 bases for J; bases not matched to a gene: 13. Looked up from germline, CDR1 is MDHEN and CDR2 is SYDVKM. This CDR3 is CASLPLAGRRTDTQYF. The CDR3 DNA is TGTGCCAGCCTCCCCTTAGCGGGAAGGCGGACAGATACGCAGTATTTT.

J is TRBJ2-7 and V is TRBV11-1; D is undetermined. Germline assignment: CDR1 SGHAT and CDR2 FQDESV (reference sequence). The CDR3 extends over 16 amino acids. Trimming cost V 2 bases and J 6 bases, with 20 bases left between them. The CDR3, as DNA: TGTGCCAGCAGCTTAAGAGGTTTCAAATCTTGGAGCGAGCAGTACTTC. Protein sequence: CASSLRGFKSWSEQYF.

V is TRBV13 and J is TRBJ2-2, with 7 bases matching TRBD2. Germline loops: CDR1 PRHDT, CDR2 FYEKMQ (reference sequence). This CDR3 comprises 18 residues. Trimming at V came to 2 bases and at J to 3 bases, leaving 12 bases not matched to a gene. The CDR3 spells CASSLSPSGSAHTGELFF. For the CDR3, the DNA is TGTGCCAGCAGCTTAAGCCCTAGCGGAAGTGCCCACACCGGGGAGCTGTTTTTT.

This chain joins TRBV6-6 and TRBJ1-1, with D perhaps TRBD1 (5 bases). The CDR3 runs to 15 residues. Trimming took 5 bases from V and 5 from J, leaving 18 bases between them. CDR1 is MNHNY and CDR2 is SVGAGI in the germline V gene (reference sequence). CDR3 coding DNA: TGTGCCAGCAGTGTCCTTGATGGGGCGGTGACTGAAGCTTTCTTT. Translated, it gives CASSVLDGAVTEAFF.

The J gene is TRBJ2-5, the V gene TRBV4-1; D remains unclear. In germline, CDR1 is MGHRA, CDR2 YSYEKL. CDR3 length equals 19 residues. Trimming pared 0 bases from V and 4 bases from J, leaving 24 bases between. CDR3 sequence (DNA): TGCGCCAGCAGCCAAGATCCTGCAAGCCGGGTAGGAAACCTAGAGACCCAGTACTTC. Amino acids: CASSQDPASRVGNLETQYF.

V usage is TRBV19 and J usage is TRBJ1-5, with 7 bases aligning to TRBD1. This CDR3 region has 15 residues. Germline V gene sequence: CDR1 LNHDA, CDR2 SQIVND (reference sequence). J lost 2 bases, V lost 6 bases, and 7 bases had no gene match. The DNA of the CDR3 is TGTGCCAGTAGCCACAAAGGACAGGGCAATCAGCCCCAGCATTTT. Its translation: CASSHKGQGNQPQHF. Complete variable domain (other parts from reference TRBV19 and TRBJ1-5): DGGITQSPKYLFRKEGQNVTLSCEQNLNHDAMYWYRQDPGQGLRLIYYSQIVNDFQKGDIAEGYSVSREKKESFPLTVTSAQKNPTAFYLCASSHKGQGNQPQHFGDGTRLSIL.